These T cell receptor beta chains were read from a single sample in a study of T cell responses to AZD1222 COVID-19 vaccine. The protocol was immunoSEQ multiplex PCR, while the TCRdb copy is restricted to in-frame clones and leaves out a portion. The sample lists about 140,000 clones; approximately 86% were seen once. The material was peripheral blood, obtained on day 0 of AZD1222 vaccination. The receptor set was obtained from an adult in good health. Each CDR3 is given with its conserved first and last residue. A D gene is named only where the DNA matches it firmly. Clone size is shown for a subset of rows, as once, few, many or a class of expanded clone.

TRBJ1-1 | TRBV21-1 | NA | NA | TGTGCCAGCAGCTACCCCGGGGCCCCCCCAAGAGGCATGAACACTGAAGCTTTCTTT | CASSYPGAPPRGMNTEAFF
TRBJ1-5 | TRBV6-2/TRBV6-3 | NA | TRBD1 | TGTGCCAGCAGTAGGGACAGGGGTCAGTACAATCAGCCCCAGCATTTT | CASSRDRGQYNQPQHF
TRBJ2-3 | TRBV9 | NA | NA | TGTGCCAGCAGCGTAGCCGCGAAGAGCACAGATACGCAGTATTTT | CASSVAAKSTDTQYF
TRBJ1-1 | TRBV10-3 | NA | NA | TGTGCCATCAGTGAATCGGGCGGCACTGAAGCTTTCTTT | CAISESGGTEAFF
TRBJ2-2 | TRBV28 | NA | TRBD2 | TGTGCCAGCAGTTTACTGGCCAGTCTCTTACTAGCGGGGGAAACCAACACGAACACCGGGGAGCTGTTTTTT | CASSLLASLLLAGETNTNTGELFF
TRBJ2-1 | TRBV10-3 | NA | TRBD2 | TGTGCCATCTCGGTTAGCGGGGAATACAATGAGCAGTTCTTC | CAISVSGEYNEQFF
TRBJ1-3 | TRBV4-3 | NA | NA | TGCGCCAGCAGCCAAGATAAGATACAGGGAACGGAGAGCTCTGGAAACACCATATATTTT | CASSQDKIQGTESSGNTIYF
TRBJ2-7 | TRBV18 | NA | NA | TGTGCCAGCTCACCACCGGGGCTCCCGCACGAGCAGTACTTC | CASSPPGLPHEQYF
TRBJ1-2 | TRBV30 | once | NA | TGTGCCTGGAGCGCTGGGGGCGGGGATGGCTACACCTTC | CAWSAGGGDGYTF
TRBJ1-3 | TRBV2 | NA | TRBD1 | TGTGCCAGCGAAGGTCGGGACAGAAGAAACACCATATATTTT | CASEGRDRRNTIYF
TRBJ2-7 | TRBV4-3 | NA | NA | TGCGCCAGCAGCCAGACACTAGGCAGCTACGAGCAGTACTTC | CASSQTLGSYEQYF
TRBJ2-3 | TRBV4-3 | NA | NA | TGCGCCAGCAGCCAGGCGGCGGGACCGACAGATACGCAGTATTTT | CASSQAAGPTDTQYF
TRBJ2-1 | TRBV25-1 | NA | TRBD2 | TGTGCCAGCGACAGCGGGGCCACTAGCGGAAACAATGAGCAGTTCTTC | CASDSGATSGNNEQFF
TRBJ1-1 | TRBV3-1/TRBV3-2 | NA | TRBD1 | TGTGCCAGCAGCGGACAGGGCCGGAACACTGAAGCTTTCTTT | CASSGQGRNTEAFF
TRBJ1-1 | TRBV4-2 | few | NA | TGTGCCAGCAGCCAAGATCGACTGATGAACACTGAAGCTTTCTTT | CASSQDRLMNTEAFF
TRBJ2-7 | TRBV24-1 | NA | NA | TGTGCCACCAGCGGTCTGGAAAGGCCCTACGAGCAGTACTTC | CATSGLERPYEQYF
TRBJ2-3 | TRBV5-1 | NA | TRBD2 | TGCGCCAGCAGCTGGGAAACTAGCGGGAGGACAGATACGCAGTATTTT | CASSWETSGRTDTQYF
TRBJ1-2 | TRBV3-1/TRBV3-2 | NA | NA | TGTGCCAGCAGCCCTCGGACCCTTGGAGAGGGCTACACCTTC | CASSPRTLGEGYTF
TRBJ1-6 | TRBV7-2 | NA | NA | TGTGCCAGCTGTCAGTATAATTCACCCCTCCACTTT | CASCQYNSPLHF
TRBJ2-3 | TRBV29-1 | NA | TRBD2 | TGCAGCGTTCCCTTAGCGGGAGAAGATACGCAGTATTTT | CSVPLAGEDTQYF
TRBJ2-5 | TRBV7-2 | NA | NA | TGTGCCAGCAGCTTCCAAGAGACCCAGTACTTC | CASSFQETQYF
TRBJ1-2 | TRBV30 | NA | NA | TGTGCCTCTCACCGTAGCGACTATGGCTACACCTTC | CASHRSDYGYTF
TRBJ2-1 | TRBV6-4 | NA | NA | TGTGCCAGCAGTCCACAGGGCGAGGGGTACAATGAGCAGTTCTTC | CASSPQGEGYNEQFF
TRBJ2-7 | TRBV24-1 | NA | NA | TGTGCCACCAGTGATTCCCAGGACGGCGAGCAGTACTTC | CATSDSQDGEQYF
TRBJ2-3 | TRBV18 | NA | NA | TGTGCCAGCTCGCTACTTCAAGCGGCAGATACGCAGTATTTT | CASSLLQAADTQYF
TRBJ1-1 | TRBV27 | NA | NA | TGTGCCAGCAGTCTGCAAGAGAACACTGAAGCTTTCTTT | CASSLQENTEAFF
TRBJ2-7 | TRBV4-2 | NA | NA | TGTGCCAGCAGCCAAGACGGGGGAGGTCCCTACGAGCAGTACTTC | CASSQDGGGPYEQYF
TRBJ2-5 | TRBV5-1 | NA | NA | TGCGCCAGCAGCCGACCCCCAGAGACCCAGTACTTC | CASSRPPETQYF
TRBJ2-1 | TRBV7-6 | NA | TRBD2 | TGTGCCAGCAGCTTACCTAGCGGGAGCTCCTACAATGAGCAGTTCTTC | CASSLPSGSSYNEQFF
TRBJ1-1 | TRBV11-1 | NA | NA | TGTGCCAGCAGCTTCGATGGGGCGCGCCCTGAAGCTTTCTTT | CASSFDGARPEAFF
TRBJ2-5 | TRBV5-1 | once | TRBD2 | TGCGCCAGCAGCTTTGGTCTAGCGGGAGGCCCCTCTTGGGACCAAGAGACCCAGTACTTC | CASSFGLAGGPSWDQETQYF
TRBJ1-1 | TRBV4-3 | NA | NA | TGCGCCAGCAGCCAAGAGGTCGGGGCTGGGGCTTTCTTT | CASSQEVGAGAFF
TRBJ2-7 | TRBV5-6 | NA | NA | TGTGCCAGCAGCGGTACTACAACCTTCTACGAGCAGTACTTC | CASSGTTTFYEQYF
TRBJ2-1 | TRBV19 | NA | TRBD1 | TGTGCCAGCGGGACGGGACAGGTAAACAATGAGCAGTTCTTC | CASGTGQVNNEQFF
TRBJ2-2 | TRBV9 | NA | NA | TGTGCCAGCAGCCCCCGCAGGGCCGGCGACGGGGAGCTGTTTTTT | CASSPRRAGDGELFF
TRBJ1-2 | TRBV6-5 | NA | NA | TGTGCCAGCACTATTGGAGGGTGGGGGAACTATGGCTACACCTTC | CASTIGGWGNYGYTF
TRBJ2-2 | TRBV6-5 | NA | NA | TGTGCCAGCAGTCACCCCCTTAGGGGGGAGCTGTTTTTT | CASSHPLRGELFF
TRBJ1-3 | TRBV30 | NA | TRBD1 | TGTGCCTGGAGTGTACTCGTGGAGTCGGGACAGGGTTTTGGAAACACCATATATTTT | CAWSVLVESGQGFGNTIYF
TRBJ2-7 | TRBV2 | NA | NA | TGTGCCACCCAGGGGTTCGGATACGAGCAGTACTTC | CATQGFGYEQYF
TRBJ2-1 | TRBV6-2/TRBV6-3 | NA | NA | TGTGCCAGCAGTTTACAACCTAGACCAAATGAGCAGTTCTTC | CASSLQPRPNEQFF
TRBJ2-7 | TRBV5-4 | NA | TRBD2 | TGTGCCAGCAGCATTTTAAGCGGGAGGGGAGAGCAGTACTTC | CASSILSGRGEQYF
TRBJ2-7 | TRBV9 | NA | TRBD1 | TGTGCCAGCAGCGTCGGGACAGAAAGCTCCTACGAGCAGTACTTC | CASSVGTESSYEQYF
TRBJ1-6 | TRBV28 | NA | NA | TGTGCCAGCAGTCTTACAGGGAATAATTCACCCCTCCACTTT | CASSLTGNNSPLHF
TRBJ1-2 | TRBV5-4 | NA | NA | TGTGCCAGCAGCTTGGCAGGGGCCAATTATGGCTACACCTTC | CASSLAGANYGYTF
TRBJ1-2 | TRBV28 | NA | TRBD1 | TGTGCCTCCCAAGAACTAGATATGGGGACAGGGGATGGCTACACCTTC | CASQELDMGTGDGYTF
TRBJ2-5 | TRBV6-5 | NA | TRBD1 | TGTGCCAGCAGGCGGACAGGAACCCTTGTTGAGACCCAGTACTTC | CASRRTGTLVETQYF
TRBJ1-2 | TRBV3-1/TRBV3-2 | NA | NA | TGTGCCAGCAGCCAAGCGGACGGGGTTAACTATGGCTACACCTTC | CASSQADGVNYGYTF
TRBJ1-5 | TRBV7-8 | NA | NA | TGTGCCAGCAGCCGAGAAGGGCAGAGCAATCAGCCCCAGCATTTT | CASSREGQSNQPQHF
TRBJ1-1 | TRBV6-2/TRBV6-3 | NA | NA | TGTGCCAGCACCCCGGAGAGGGGTGGGACTTGGGGCACTGAAGCTTTCTTT | CASTPERGGTWGTEAFF